This TCR beta chain was sequenced in a study of CD8 T cells in Susac syndrome. CD8+ and CD4+ T cells circulating in blood were sequenced for TCR beta. Negative isolation yielded CD4+ and CD8+ T cells, and FACS enriched TEMRA cells. When the RNA was reverse transcribed, random hexamers were used with an input of roughly 0.45 to 1 ug. Across 54 Vbeta and 13 Jbeta, immunoSEQ multiplex PCR amplified TCR beta CDR3. Via MiXCR, TCRdb re-called the immunoSEQ multiplex PCR reads, giving one row per CDR3 protein. The table has 90,000 or so distinct CDR3 sequences, roughly 91% seen once. The V and J ends lost 2 bases and 2 bases respectively, with 12 bases between them. The CDR3 is made up of 15 amino acids. Germline values: CDR1 MNHEY, CDR2 SVGAGI.

The chain is built from TRBV6-5 and TRBJ2-5; D is unresolved. The sequenced sample was CD8+ T cells from PBMCs. The TCR originated in a human donor in good health. The CDR3 loop is CASSYGVSLQETQYF. CDR3 in DNA: TGTGCCAGCAGTTACGGCGTTTCCCTTCAAGAGACCCAGTACTTC.